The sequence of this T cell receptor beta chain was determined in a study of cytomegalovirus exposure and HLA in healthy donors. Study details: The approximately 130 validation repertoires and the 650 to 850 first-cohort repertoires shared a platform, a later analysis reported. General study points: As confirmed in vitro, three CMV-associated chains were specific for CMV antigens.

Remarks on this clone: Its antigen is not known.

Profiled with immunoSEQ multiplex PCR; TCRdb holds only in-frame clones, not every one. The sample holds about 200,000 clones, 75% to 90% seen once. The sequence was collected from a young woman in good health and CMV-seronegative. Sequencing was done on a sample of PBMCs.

The CDR3: CASSLSVRGHYGYTF. For the CDR3, the DNA is TGTGCCAGCAGCTTGTCCGTCAGGGGCCACTATGGCTACACCTTC. This rearrangement joins TRBV5-8 to TRBJ1-2; tentative D call: TRBD1 (6 bases). The length of the CDR3 is 15 residues. Germline V gives CDR1 SGHTS, CDR2 YDEGEE. Deletions cut 1 base from V and 3 bases from J, with 13 bases between.